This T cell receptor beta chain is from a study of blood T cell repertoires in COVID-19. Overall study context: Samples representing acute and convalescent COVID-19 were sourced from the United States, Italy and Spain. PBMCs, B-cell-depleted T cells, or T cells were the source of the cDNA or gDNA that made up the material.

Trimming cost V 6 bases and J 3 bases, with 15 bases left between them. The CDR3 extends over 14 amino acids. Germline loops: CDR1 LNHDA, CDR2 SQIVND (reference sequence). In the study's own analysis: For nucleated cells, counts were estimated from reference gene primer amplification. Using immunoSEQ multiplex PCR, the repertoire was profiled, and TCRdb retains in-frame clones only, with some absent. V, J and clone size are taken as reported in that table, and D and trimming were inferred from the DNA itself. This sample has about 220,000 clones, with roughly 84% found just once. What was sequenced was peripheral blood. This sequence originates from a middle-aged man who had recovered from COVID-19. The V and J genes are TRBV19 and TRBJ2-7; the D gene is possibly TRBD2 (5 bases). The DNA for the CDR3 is TGTGCCAGTAGCCGCACCAGCGGAGTCTACGAGCAGTACTTC. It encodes CASSRTSGVYEQYF.